The rows below give T cell receptor beta chains drawn from one sample of a study of shared clonotypes between healthy human individuals. TCRdb keeps only in-frame clones here, not all; method: immunoSEQ multiplex PCR. The sample has about 2 million clones; about 95% are singletons. The sequenced material came from naive CD8+ T cells sorted from blood. These receptors came from a man aged 18 to 29 in good health. Each CDR3 is given with its conserved first and last residue. Fields, in order: clone size, J gene, D gene, V gene, CDR3 DNA, CDR3 protein. A D gene is named only where the DNA matches it firmly. A row's size may be missing; if present it is once, few, many or a size class.

clone size: .
J gene: TRBJ2-3
D gene: .
V gene: TRBV27
CDR3 DNA: TGTGCCAGCAGCCGGGGACCCGTGGGCACAGATACGCAGTATTTT
CDR3 protein: CASSRGPVGTDTQYF

clone size: .
J gene: TRBJ2-7
D gene: TRBD1
V gene: TRBV30
CDR3 DNA: TGTGCCTGGAGTGCCCCGGGACAGGGGTCTTACGAGCAGTACTTC
CDR3 protein: CAWSAPGQGSYEQYF

clone size: .
J gene: TRBJ1-4
D gene: .
V gene: TRBV29-1
CDR3 DNA: TGCAGCGTTGAAGATCTTCTCTCGGTGTCTAATGAAAAACTGTTTTTT
CDR3 protein: CSVEDLLSVSNEKLFF

clone size: few
J gene: TRBJ1-6
D gene: TRBD1
V gene: TRBV4-1
CDR3 DNA: TGCGCCAGCAGCCAAGTTCAGGGACAGGTCTCGACCCTCCACTTT
CDR3 protein: CASSQVQGQVSTLHF

clone size: .
J gene: TRBJ2-5
D gene: .
V gene: TRBV7-2
CDR3 DNA: TGTGCCAGCAGCCCCCCTGTTAGCCCGGAGGGGGAGACCCAGTACTTC
CDR3 protein: CASSPPVSPEGETQYF

clone size: once
J gene: TRBJ2-1
D gene: TRBD2
V gene: TRBV4-3
CDR3 DNA: TGCGCCAGCAGCCAATTGGGGGGGGAGCAGTTCTTC
CDR3 protein: CASSQLGGEQFF

clone size: .
J gene: TRBJ2-5
D gene: .
V gene: TRBV9
CDR3 DNA: TGTGCCAGCAGCGAGACAGGCAGGGACCAGTACTTC
CDR3 protein: CASSETGRDQYF

clone size: .
J gene: TRBJ2-7
D gene: .
V gene: TRBV7-9
CDR3 DNA: TGTGCCAGCAGCTTAGGACACGGCTACGAGCAGTACTTC
CDR3 protein: CASSLGHGYEQYF

clone size: .
J gene: TRBJ2-7
D gene: TRBD2
V gene: TRBV7-9
CDR3 DNA: TGTGCCAGCAGCTTAGCAGAACTAGCGGGCGAGCAGTACTTC
CDR3 protein: CASSLAELAGEQYF

clone size: .
J gene: TRBJ2-7
D gene: TRBD1
V gene: TRBV4-1
CDR3 DNA: TGCGCCAGCAGCCAAGGGACAGGGGAATTCTACGAGCAGTACTTC
CDR3 protein: CASSQGTGEFYEQYF

clone size: .
J gene: TRBJ2-2
D gene: .
V gene: TRBV6-5
CDR3 DNA: TGTGCCAGCAGTGACGGATATCACGGGGAGCTGTTTTTT
CDR3 protein: CASSDGYHGELFF

clone size: .
J gene: TRBJ1-1
D gene: .
V gene: TRBV9
CDR3 DNA: TGTGCCAGCAGCGTCCATACGAGCGGGGGGGAAGCTTTCTTT
CDR3 protein: CASSVHTSGGEAFF

clone size: .
J gene: TRBJ2-3
D gene: .
V gene: TRBV5-1
CDR3 DNA: TGCGCCAGCAGCTTTGTGGACCCTGGCACAGATACGCAGTATTTT
CDR3 protein: CASSFVDPGTDTQYF

clone size: .
J gene: TRBJ1-1
D gene: .
V gene: TRBV7-9
CDR3 DNA: TGTGCCAGCAGCTTCTCACCAAACCCGGACACTGAAGCTTTCTTT
CDR3 protein: CASSFSPNPDTEAFF

clone size: .
J gene: TRBJ2-7
D gene: TRBD1
V gene: TRBV6-5
CDR3 DNA: TGTGCCAGCAGTTACTCACGGGACAGGGGCTTCTACGAGCAGTACTTC
CDR3 protein: CASSYSRDRGFYEQYF

clone size: .
J gene: TRBJ2-7
D gene: .
V gene: TRBV4-1
CDR3 DNA: TGCGCCAGCAGCCACGGGACGGAGGAACGCTCCTACGAGCAGTACTTC
CDR3 protein: CASSHGTEERSYEQYF

clone size: .
J gene: TRBJ1-2
D gene: .
V gene: TRBV5-4
CDR3 DNA: TGTGCCAGCAGCTTGGCGGGAAACTATGGCTACACCTTC
CDR3 protein: CASSLAGNYGYTF

clone size: once
J gene: TRBJ1-1
D gene: .
V gene: TRBV30
CDR3 DNA: TGTGCCTGGATGAAGGGACGGGGGGCTGAAGCTTTCTTT
CDR3 protein: CAWMKGRGAEAFF

clone size: .
J gene: TRBJ2-7
D gene: .
V gene: TRBV27
CDR3 DNA: TGTGCCAGCAGTTTAAGGTCCCCGGGGAACGAGCAGTACTTC
CDR3 protein: CASSLRSPGNEQYF

clone size: .
J gene: TRBJ1-2
D gene: .
V gene: TRBV6-6
CDR3 DNA: TGTGCCAGCAGTTACCCTGTTGGCACGAGGGGCTACACCTTC
CDR3 protein: CASSYPVGTRGYTF

clone size: .
J gene: TRBJ2-2
D gene: .
V gene: TRBV6-1
CDR3 DNA: TGTGCCAGCAGTCCCGGGAACACCGGGGAGCTGTTTTTT
CDR3 protein: CASSPGNTGELFF

clone size: .
J gene: TRBJ1-2
D gene: .
V gene: TRBV28
CDR3 DNA: TGTGCCAGCAGTTTTTTAGTTCCTAACCAAACTGAAGGCTACACCTTC
CDR3 protein: CASSFLVPNQTEGYTF

clone size: once
J gene: TRBJ2-1
D gene: .
V gene: TRBV4-1
CDR3 DNA: TGCGCCAGCAGCCAATCTCAGGGGAGGTTTAATGAGCAGTTCTTC
CDR3 protein: CASSQSQGRFNEQFF

clone size: .
J gene: TRBJ2-5
D gene: TRBD1
V gene: TRBV28
CDR3 DNA: TGTGCCAGCAGTCTGACAGGGCAGGGGATCCAAGAGACCCAGTACTTC
CDR3 protein: CASSLTGQGIQETQYF